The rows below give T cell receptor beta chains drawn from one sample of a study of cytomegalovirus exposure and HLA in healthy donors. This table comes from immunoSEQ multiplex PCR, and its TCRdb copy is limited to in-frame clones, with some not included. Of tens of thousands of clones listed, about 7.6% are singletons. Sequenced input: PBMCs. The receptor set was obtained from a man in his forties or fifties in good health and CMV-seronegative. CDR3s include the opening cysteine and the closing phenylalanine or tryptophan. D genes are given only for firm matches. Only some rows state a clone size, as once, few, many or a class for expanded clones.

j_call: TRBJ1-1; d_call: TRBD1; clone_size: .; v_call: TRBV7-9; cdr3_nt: TGTGCCAGCAGCTTAGCGGGGGAATACAGGGGAGAAGCTTTCTTT; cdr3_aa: CASSLAGEYRGEAFF
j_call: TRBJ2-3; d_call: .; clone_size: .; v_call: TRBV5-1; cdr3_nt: TGCGCCAGCAGCTTGTACGGGATGAGCACAGATACGCAGTATTTT; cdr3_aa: CASSLYGMSTDTQYF
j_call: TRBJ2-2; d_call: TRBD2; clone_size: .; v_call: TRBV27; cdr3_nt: TGTGCCAGCAGTCCGAAGGGACTAGCGGGAGTAGTTCGGACCGGGGAGCTGTTTTTT; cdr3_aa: CASSPKGLAGVVRTGELFF
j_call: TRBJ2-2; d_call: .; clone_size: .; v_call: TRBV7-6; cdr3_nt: TGTGCCAGCAGCCCCCAAACCGGGGAGCTGTTTTTT; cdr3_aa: CASSPQTGELFF
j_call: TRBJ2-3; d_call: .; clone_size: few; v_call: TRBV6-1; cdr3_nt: TGTGCCAGCAGTGTCGGGGGAAGGGGAGCAGATACGCAGTATTTT; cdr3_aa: CASSVGGRGADTQYF
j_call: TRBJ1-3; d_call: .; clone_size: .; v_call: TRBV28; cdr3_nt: TGTGCCAGCAGTCCGCGAGGGGGAGGAAACACCATATATTTT; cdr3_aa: CASSPRGGGNTIYF
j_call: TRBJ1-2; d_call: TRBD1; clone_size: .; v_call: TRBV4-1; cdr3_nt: TGCGCCAGCAGCCGTGAGGGACAGGGGAAAGGCTACACCTTC; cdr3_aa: CASSREGQGKGYTF
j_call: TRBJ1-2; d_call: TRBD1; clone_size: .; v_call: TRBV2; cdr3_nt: TGTGCCAGCAGGGAGGGACAGGGGGCCTATGGCTACACCTTC; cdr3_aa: CASREGQGAYGYTF
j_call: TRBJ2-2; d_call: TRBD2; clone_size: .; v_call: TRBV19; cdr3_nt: TGTGCCAGTAGTACCTCTTGGGGACTAGCGGGAGTCGGCGGGGAGCTGTTTTTT; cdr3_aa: CASSTSWGLAGVGGELFF
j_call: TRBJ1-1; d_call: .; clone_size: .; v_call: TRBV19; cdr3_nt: TGTGCCAGTATGCAAATAAACAGAAACACTGAAGCTTTCTTT; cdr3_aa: CASMQINRNTEAFF
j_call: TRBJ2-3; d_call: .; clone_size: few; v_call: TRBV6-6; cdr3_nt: TGTGCCAGCAACAACAGGGCGAGCACAGATACGCAGTATTTT; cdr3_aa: CASNNRASTDTQYF
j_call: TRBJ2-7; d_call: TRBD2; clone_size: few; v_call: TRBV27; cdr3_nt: TGTGCCAGCACCAACGCCGGGACTAGCGGCTCCTACGAGCAGTACTTC; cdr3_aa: CASTNAGTSGSYEQYF
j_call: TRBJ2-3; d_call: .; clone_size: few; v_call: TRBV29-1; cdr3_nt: TGCAGCGTTGCGGTACAGACAGATACGCAGTATTTT; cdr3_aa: CSVAVQTDTQYF
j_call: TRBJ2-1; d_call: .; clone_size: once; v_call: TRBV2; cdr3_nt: TGTGCCAGCAGCTCCGGGACAAGCCCCGTCTTC; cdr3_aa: CASSSGTSPVF
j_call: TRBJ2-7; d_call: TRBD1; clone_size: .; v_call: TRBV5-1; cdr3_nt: TGCGCCAGCAGCTACGGACAGGGGGCGGGAGAGCAGTACTTC; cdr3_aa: CASSYGQGAGEQYF
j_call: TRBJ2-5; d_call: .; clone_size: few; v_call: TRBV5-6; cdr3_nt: TGTGCCAGCAGCCCCCCCTTGGGGGCACCGTCCCAAGAGACCCAGTACTTC; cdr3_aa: CASSPPLGAPSQETQYF
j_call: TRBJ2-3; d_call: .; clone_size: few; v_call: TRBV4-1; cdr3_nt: TGCGCCAGCAGCCAGGGTTTAAGGGGCAGTCGAGATACGCAGTATTTT; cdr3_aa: CASSQGLRGSRDTQYF
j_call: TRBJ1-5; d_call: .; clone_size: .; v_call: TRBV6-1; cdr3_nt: TGTGCCAGCCGGGAAAGCAATCAGCCCCAGCATTTT; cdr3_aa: CASRESNQPQHF
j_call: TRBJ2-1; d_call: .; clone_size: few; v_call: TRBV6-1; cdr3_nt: TGTGCCAGCACAGGTAATAGATACAATGAGCAGTTCTTC; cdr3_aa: CASTGNRYNEQFF
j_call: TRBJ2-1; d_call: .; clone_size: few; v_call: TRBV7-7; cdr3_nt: TGTGCTAGCAGCCAGACCGACTCCCCCTCCAATGAGCAGTTCTTC; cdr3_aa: CASSQTDSPSNEQFF
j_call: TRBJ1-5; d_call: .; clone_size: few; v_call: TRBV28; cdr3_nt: TGTGCCAGCAGTCTTACACATAATCAGCCCCAGCATTTT; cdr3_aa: CASSLTHNQPQHF
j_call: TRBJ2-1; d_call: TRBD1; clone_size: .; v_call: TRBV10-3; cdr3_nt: TGTGCCATCAGTGTGACAGGGGAGTTGTACAATGAGCAGTTCTTC; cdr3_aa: CAISVTGELYNEQFF
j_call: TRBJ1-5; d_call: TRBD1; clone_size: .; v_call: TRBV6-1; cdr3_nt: TGTGCCAGCAGCTCCCGACAGGGCCCTCTCCCCCAGCATTTT; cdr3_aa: CASSSRQGPLPQHF
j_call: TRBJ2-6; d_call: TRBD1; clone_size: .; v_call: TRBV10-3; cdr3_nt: TGTGCCATCAGTGAGCCGACAGGGTCCGGGGCCAACGTCCTGACTTTC; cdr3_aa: CAISEPTGSGANVLTF
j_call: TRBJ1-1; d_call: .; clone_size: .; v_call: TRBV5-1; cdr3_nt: TGCGCCAGCAGCTTTGGGCTCGGAGGAAGGCACACTGAAGCTTTCTTT; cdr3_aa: CASSFGLGGRHTEAFF
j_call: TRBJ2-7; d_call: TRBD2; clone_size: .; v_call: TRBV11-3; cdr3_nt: TGTGCCAGCAGCGCCGGGACTAGCGGGAGCGCCAGCTCCTACGAGCAGTACTTC; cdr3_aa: CASSAGTSGSASSYEQYF
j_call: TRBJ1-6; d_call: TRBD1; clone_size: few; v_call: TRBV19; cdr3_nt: TGTGCCAGTACCCCAAGACAGGGGGCCGATTCACCCCTCCACTTT; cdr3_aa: CASTPRQGADSPLHF
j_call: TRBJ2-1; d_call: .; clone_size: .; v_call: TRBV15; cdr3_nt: TGTGCCACCAGCAGAGATCCGGGGAATGAGCAGTTCTTC; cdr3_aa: CATSRDPGNEQFF
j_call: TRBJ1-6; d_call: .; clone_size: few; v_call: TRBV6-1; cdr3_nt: TGTGCCAGCAACGGGGAGGCTTTAGATTCACCCCTCCACTTT; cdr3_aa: CASNGEALDSPLHF
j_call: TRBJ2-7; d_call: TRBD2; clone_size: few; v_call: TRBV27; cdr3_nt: TGTGCCAGCAGTTCCCCAGCGGGGGGGACCTACGAGCAGTACTTC; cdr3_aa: CASSSPAGGTYEQYF
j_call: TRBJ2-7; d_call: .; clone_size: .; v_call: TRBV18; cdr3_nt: TGTGCCAGCTCACCCGACTTCGTTAGCTCCTACGAGCAGTACTTC; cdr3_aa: CASSPDFVSSYEQYF
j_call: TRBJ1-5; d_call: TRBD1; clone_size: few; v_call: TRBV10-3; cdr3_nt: TGTGCCACCGGGACAGGCAGCAATCAGCCCCAGCATTTT; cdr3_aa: CATGTGSNQPQHF
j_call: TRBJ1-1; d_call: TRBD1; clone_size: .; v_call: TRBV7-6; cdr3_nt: TGTGCCAGCAGCCCAGGGCAGGGGGCAGGGAACACTGAAGCTTTCTTT; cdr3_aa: CASSPGQGAGNTEAFF
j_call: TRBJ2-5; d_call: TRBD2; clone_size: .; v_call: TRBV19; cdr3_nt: TGTGCCAGTAGCCCAGCGGGGGCGGGGGAGACCCAGTACTTC; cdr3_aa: CASSPAGAGETQYF
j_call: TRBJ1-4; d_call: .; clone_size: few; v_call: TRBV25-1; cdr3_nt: TGTGCCAGCAGCTGGACAGTCGCAACTAATGAAAAACTGTTTTTT; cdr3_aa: CASSWTVATNEKLFF
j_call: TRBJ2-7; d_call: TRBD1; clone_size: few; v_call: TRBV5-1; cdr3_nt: TGCGCCAGCAGCTCTGGACAGGTAATCTCCTACGAGCAGTACTTC; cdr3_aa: CASSSGQVISYEQYF
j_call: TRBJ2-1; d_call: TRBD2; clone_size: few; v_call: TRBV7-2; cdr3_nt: TGTGCCAGCAGCCTTCCGGGACTAGCGGGAGGGCGCGTTAGTGAGCAGTTCTTC; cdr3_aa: CASSLPGLAGGRVSEQFF
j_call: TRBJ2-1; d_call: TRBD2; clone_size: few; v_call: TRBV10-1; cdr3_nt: TGCGCCAGCAGTGAGGGGAGGGAGGAAGTGAATGAGCAGTTCTTC; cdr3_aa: CASSEGREEVNEQFF
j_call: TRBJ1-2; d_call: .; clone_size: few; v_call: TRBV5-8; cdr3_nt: TGTGCCAGCAGCCCCGGACAGAACTATGGCTACACCTTC; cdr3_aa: CASSPGQNYGYTF
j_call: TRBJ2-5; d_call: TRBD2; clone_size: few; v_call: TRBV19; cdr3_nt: TGTGCCAGTAGCGGGAGGGCCGGAGAGACCCAGTACTTC; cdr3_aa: CASSGRAGETQYF
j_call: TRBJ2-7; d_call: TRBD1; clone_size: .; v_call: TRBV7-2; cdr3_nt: TGTGCCAGCAGCTTAGTGCCAGGGACAGGGTTCAGGGAGCAGTACTTC; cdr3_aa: CASSLVPGTGFREQYF
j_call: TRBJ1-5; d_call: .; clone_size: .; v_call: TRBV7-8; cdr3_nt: TGTGCCAGCGACAAAGGACTCAGCAATCAGCCCCAGCATTTT; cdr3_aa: CASDKGLSNQPQHF
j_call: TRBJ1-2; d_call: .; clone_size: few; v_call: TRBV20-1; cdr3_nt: TGCAGTGCTAGCCCCCTCTATGGCTACACCTTC; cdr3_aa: CSASPLYGYTF
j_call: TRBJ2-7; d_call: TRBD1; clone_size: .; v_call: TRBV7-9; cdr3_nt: TGTGCCAGCAGCCGTCGGACAGGGGACTACGAGCAGTACTTC; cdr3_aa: CASSRRTGDYEQYF
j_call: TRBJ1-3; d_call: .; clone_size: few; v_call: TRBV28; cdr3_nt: TGTGCCTCCCACCCAAGCACCTACTCTGGAAACACCATATATTTT; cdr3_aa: CASHPSTYSGNTIYF
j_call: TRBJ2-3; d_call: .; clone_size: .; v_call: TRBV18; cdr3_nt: TGTGCCAGCTCACCCCCAGCGGCTCGGGATACGCAGTATTTT; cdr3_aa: CASSPPAARDTQYF
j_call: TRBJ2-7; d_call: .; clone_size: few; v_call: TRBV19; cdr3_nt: TGTGCCAGTAGTATTGACGGAGACTACGAGCAGTACTTC; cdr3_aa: CASSIDGDYEQYF
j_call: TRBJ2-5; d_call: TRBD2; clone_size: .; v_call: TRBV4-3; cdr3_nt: TGCGCCAGCAGCAAGGGACTAGCGGGAGGAGAGACCCAGTACTTC; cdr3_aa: CASSKGLAGGETQYF
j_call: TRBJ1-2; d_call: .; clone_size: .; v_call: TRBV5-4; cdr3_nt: TGTGCCAGCAGCTTGGAGGGGCGACTGTCAGGCTATGGCTACACCTTC; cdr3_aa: CASSLEGRLSGYGYTF